This T cell receptor (beta chain) was obtained from a study of regulatory T cells in long-lasting Graves disease. About the study: Graves' patients who were just diagnosed had used antithyroid drugs for under 3 months.

Regarding time point: newly diagnosed GD, antithyroid drugs for less than 3 months. After RNA was extracted from PBMCs, the TCR library was made from it. In building TCR beta libraries, iRepertoire HTBI primers were used together with Arm-PCR of CDR3 regions. TCRdb reprocessed the multiplex PCR reads with MiXCR, giving one entry per CDR3 protein. Of a few hundred thousand distinct CDR3 sequences listed, roughly 17% are singletons. There are many counts of this clonotype. The sample was also linked to a second study, of T cells in Graves' hyperthyroidism and ophthalmopathy.

Sequencing was performed on peripheral blood mononuclear cells (PBMCs), taken at new diagnosis, from a patient treated with antithyroid drugs. The TCR sequence derives from a man aged 40-50 years with Graves disease.

The chain's CDR3 is CASSLVTAAGEQYF. CDR3 nucleotide sequence: TGCGCCAGCAGCTTGGTTACGGCGGCCGGCGAGCAGTACTTC. V gene TRBV5-1 combines with J gene TRBJ2-7; no clear D gene. The CDR3 runs 14 residues. Germline assignment: CDR1 SGHRS and CDR2 YFSETQ. V lost 0 bases and J lost 6, with 13 bases in between. Complete variable domain (other parts from reference TRBV5-1 and TRBJ2-7): KAGVTQTPRYLIKTRGQQVTLSCSPISGHRSVSWYQQTPGQGLQFLFEYFSETQRNKGNFPGRFSGRQFSNSRSEMNVSTLELGDSALYLCASSLVTAAGEQYFGPGTRLTVT.